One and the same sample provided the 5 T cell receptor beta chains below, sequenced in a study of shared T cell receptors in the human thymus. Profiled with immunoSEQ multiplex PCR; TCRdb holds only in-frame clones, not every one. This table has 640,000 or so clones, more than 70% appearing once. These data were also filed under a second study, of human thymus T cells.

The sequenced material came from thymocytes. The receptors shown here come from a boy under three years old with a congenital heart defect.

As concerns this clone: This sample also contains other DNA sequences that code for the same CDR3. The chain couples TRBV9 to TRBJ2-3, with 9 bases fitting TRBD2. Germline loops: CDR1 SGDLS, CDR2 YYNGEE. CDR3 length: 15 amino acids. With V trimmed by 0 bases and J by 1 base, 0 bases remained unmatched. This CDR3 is CASSVASGGTDTQYF. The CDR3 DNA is TGTGCCAGCAGCGTAGCTAGCGGGGGCACAGATACGCAGTATTTT. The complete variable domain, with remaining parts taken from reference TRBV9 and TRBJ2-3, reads DSGVTQTPKHLITATGQRVTLRCSPRSGDLSVYWYQQSLDQGLQFLIQYYNGEERAKGNILERFSAQQFPDLHSELNLSSLELGDSALYFCASSVASGGTDTQYFGPGTRLTVL.

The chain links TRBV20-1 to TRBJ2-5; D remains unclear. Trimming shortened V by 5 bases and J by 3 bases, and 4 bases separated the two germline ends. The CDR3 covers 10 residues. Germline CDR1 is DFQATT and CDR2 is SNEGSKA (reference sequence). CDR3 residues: CSAPKETQYF. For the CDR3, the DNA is TGCAGTGCTCCTAAAGAGACCCAGTACTTC.

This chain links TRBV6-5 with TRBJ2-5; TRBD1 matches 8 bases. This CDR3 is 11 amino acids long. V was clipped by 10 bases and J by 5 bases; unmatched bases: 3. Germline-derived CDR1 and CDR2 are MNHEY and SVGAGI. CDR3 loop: CATRQGETQYF. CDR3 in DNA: TGTGCCACTAGACAGGGGGAGACCCAGTACTTC.

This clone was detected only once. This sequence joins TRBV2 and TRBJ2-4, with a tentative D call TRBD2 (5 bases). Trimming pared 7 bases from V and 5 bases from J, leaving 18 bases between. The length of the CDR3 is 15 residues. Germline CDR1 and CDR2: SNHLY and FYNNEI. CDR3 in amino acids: CASNGKFLGENIQYF. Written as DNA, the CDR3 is TGTGCCAGCAACGGGAAGTTTCTCGGCGAAAACATTCAGTACTTC.

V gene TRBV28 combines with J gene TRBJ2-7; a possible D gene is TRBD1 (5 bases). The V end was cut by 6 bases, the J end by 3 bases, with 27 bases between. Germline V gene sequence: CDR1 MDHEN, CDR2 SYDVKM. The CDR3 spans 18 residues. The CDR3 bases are TGTGCCAGCAGCCCCTGCGGCATGGGCAGGGTAACTTACTACGAGCAGTACTTC. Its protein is CASSPCGMGRVTYYEQYF.